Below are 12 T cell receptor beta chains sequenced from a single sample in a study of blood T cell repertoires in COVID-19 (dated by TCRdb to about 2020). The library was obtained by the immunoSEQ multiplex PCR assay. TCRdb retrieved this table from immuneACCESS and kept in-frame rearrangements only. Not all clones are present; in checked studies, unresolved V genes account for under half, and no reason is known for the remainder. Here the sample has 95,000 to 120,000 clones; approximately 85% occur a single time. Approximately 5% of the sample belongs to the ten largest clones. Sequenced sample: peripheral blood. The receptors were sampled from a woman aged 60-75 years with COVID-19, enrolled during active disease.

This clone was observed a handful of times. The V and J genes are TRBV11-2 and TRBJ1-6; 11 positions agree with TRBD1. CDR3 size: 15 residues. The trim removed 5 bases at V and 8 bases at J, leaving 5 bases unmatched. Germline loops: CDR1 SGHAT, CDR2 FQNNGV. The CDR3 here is CASSPGTGGYSPLHF. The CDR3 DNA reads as TGTGCCAGCAGCCCCGGGACAGGGGGTTATTCACCCCTCCACTTT.

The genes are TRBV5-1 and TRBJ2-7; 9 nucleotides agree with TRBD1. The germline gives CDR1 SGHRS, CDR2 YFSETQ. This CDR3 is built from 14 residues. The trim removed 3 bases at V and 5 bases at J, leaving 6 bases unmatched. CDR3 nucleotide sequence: TGCGCCAGCAGCTCCCGGGACAGGGACCACGAGCAGTACTTC. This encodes CASSSRDRDHEQYF.

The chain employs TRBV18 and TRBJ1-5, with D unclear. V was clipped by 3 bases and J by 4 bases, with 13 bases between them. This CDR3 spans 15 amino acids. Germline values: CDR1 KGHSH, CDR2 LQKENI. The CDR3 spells CASSPRTDWNQPQHF. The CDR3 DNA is TGTGCCAGCTCACCCCGGACTGATTGGAATCAGCCCCAGCATTTT.

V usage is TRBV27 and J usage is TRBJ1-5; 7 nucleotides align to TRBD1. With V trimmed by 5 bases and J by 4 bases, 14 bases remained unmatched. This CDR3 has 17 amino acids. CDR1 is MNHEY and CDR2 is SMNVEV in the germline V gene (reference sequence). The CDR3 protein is CASSPRQGRVWNQPQHF. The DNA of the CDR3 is TGTGCCAGCAGTCCGAGACAGGGCCGAGTTTGGAATCAGCCCCAGCATTTT.

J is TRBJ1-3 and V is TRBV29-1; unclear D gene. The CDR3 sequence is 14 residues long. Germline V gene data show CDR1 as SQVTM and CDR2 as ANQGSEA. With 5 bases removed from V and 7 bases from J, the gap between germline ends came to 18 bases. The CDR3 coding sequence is TGCAGCGTTTCTCAAGAGGGCCCGAGGAACACCATATATTTT. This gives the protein CSVSQEGPRNTIYF. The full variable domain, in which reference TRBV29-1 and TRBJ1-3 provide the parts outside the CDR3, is SAVISQKPSRDICQRGTSLTIQCQVDSQVTMMFWYRQQPGQSLTLIATANQGSEATYESGFVIDKFPISRPNLTFSTLTVSNMSPEDSSIYLCSVSQEGPRNTIYFGEGSWLTVV.

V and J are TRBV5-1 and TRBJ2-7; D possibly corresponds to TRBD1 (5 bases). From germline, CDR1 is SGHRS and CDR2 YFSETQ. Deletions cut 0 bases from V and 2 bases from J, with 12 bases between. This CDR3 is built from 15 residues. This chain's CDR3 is CASSLGTGSTYEQYF. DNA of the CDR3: TGCGCCAGCAGCTTGGGCACAGGTTCTACCTACGAGCAGTACTTC.

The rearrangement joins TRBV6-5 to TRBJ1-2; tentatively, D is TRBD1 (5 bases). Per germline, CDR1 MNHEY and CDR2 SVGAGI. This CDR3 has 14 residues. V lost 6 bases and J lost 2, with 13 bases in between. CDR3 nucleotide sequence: TGTGCCAGCAGGCAATCTGACAGAAACTATGGCTACACCTTC. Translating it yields CASRQSDRNYGYTF.

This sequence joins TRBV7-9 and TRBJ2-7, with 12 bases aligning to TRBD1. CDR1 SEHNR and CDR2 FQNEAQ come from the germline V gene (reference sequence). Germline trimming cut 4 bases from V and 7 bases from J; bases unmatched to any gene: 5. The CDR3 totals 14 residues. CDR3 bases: TGTGCCAGCAGCTGGGGACAGGGGGCTAGAGAGCAGTACTTC. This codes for CASSWGQGAREQYF.

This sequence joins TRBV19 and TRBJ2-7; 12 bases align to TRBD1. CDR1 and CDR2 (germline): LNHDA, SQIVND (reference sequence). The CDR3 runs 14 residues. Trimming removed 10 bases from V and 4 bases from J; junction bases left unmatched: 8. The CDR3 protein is CATNVGQGAYEQYF. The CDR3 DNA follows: TGTGCCACCAACGTGGGACAGGGGGCTTACGAGCAGTACTTC.

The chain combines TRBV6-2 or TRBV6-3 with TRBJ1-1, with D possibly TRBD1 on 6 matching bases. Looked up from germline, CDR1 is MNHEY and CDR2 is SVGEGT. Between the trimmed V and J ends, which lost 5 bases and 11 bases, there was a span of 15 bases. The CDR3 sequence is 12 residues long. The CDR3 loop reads CASSQTGPRAFF. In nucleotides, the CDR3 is TGTGCCAGCAGTCAGACAGGACCGCGCGCTTTCTTT.

In DNA, the CDR3 is TGTGCCAGCGGAGACGGCTCCTCCTATAATTCACCCCTCCACTTT. Protein: CASGDGSSYNSPLHF. The chain has TRBV2 and TRBJ1-6; D is unclear. V lost 8 bases to trimming and J lost 0 bases, with 11 bases between them. This CDR3 region has 15 residues. Germline V gene sequence: CDR1 SNHLY, CDR2 FYNNEI.

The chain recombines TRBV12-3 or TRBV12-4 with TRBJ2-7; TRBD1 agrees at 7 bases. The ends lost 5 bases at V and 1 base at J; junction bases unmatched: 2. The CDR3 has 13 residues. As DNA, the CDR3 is TGTGCCAGCAGTATGACAGGGTCCTACGAGCAGTACTTC. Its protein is CASSMTGSYEQYF.